A single sample is the source of the 27 T cell receptor beta chains below, sequenced in a study of regulatory T cells in long-lasting Graves disease (dated by TCRdb to about 2021). Libraries were built with multiplex PCR. The listed sequencing device is Illumina HiSeq 4000. CDR3 regions were amplified by Arm-PCR with iRepertoire HTBI primers to construct TCR beta libraries. Starting from the raw public reads, TCRdb applied fastp trimming at Q25, assembled clones with MiXCR and retained in-frame beta chains. A single entry per CDR3 protein holds the most common genes and DNA from its merged rows. Across this sample there are around 460,000 distinct CDR3 sequences, with about 20% seen only once. The ten largest clonotypes hold 13% of the sample. The sample's time point label, in plain terms: persistent/refractory GD, antithyroid drugs over 5 years with positive TRAb. RNA was extracted from PBMCs in TRIzol for both TCR sequencing and RNA sequencing.

The source was peripheral blood mononuclear cells (PBMCs), collected when the disease was refractory, from a patient treated with antithyroid drugs. The receptors derive from a female donor with Graves disease.

V and J are TRBV6-1 and TRBJ2-5; no firm D call. Germline CDR1 and CDR2: MNHNS and SASEGT. With 0 bases removed from V and 0 bases from J, the gap between germline ends came to 11 bases. The CDR3 sequence is 16 residues long. DNA for the CDR3: TGTGCCAGCAGTGAAGCGAACGCACAATACCAAGAGACCCAGTACTTC. The encoded protein is CASSEANAQYQETQYF.

The gene calls are TRBV20-1 and TRBJ1-1; D is uncertain. Germline V gives CDR1 DFQATT, CDR2 SNEGSKA (reference sequence). V gave up 4 bases and J gave up 2 bases, with 11 bases separating them. The CDR3 runs 13 residues. This CDR3 reads CSAKENYNTEAFF. The CDR3 DNA follows: TGCAGTGCTAAGGAGAACTATAACACTGAAGCTTTCTTT.

Only a few counts were recorded for this clonotype. The CDR3 sequence: CASSSYRGEDEKLFF. The CDR3 DNA reads as TGTGCCAGCAGCTCATACAGGGGGGAGGATGAAAAACTGTTTTTT. The gene calls are TRBV7-2 and TRBJ1-4; 8 nucleotides line up with TRBD1. The V segment lost 4 bases and the J segment 6 bases; nucleotides outside the gene matches: 7. This CDR3 region has 15 residues. Germline CDR1 and CDR2: SGHTA and FQGNSA.

This clonotype was seen many times. The chain couples TRBV7-3 to TRBJ2-5; possible D gene TRBD2, 5 bases. CDR1 and CDR2 (germline): SGHTA, FQGTGA. The CDR3 loop spans 13 amino acids. Trimming took off 5 bases at V and 1 base at J, with 8 bases between the two ends. The CDR3: CASSAGPQETQYF. The DNA of the CDR3 is TGTGCCAGCAGCGCGGGCCCCCAAGAGACCCAGTACTTC.

This clonotype was detected ten times or more. The rearrangement joins TRBV6-2 or TRBV6-3 to TRBJ1-2; 7 nucleotides align to TRBD1. The CDR3 length is 13 residues. The V gene's germline CDR1 is MNHEY and CDR2 SVGEGT. Germline trimming cut 7 bases from V and 4 bases from J; bases unmatched to any gene: 6. Here the CDR3 DNA reads TGTGCCAGCATCAGACAGGGACGCTATGGCTACACCTTC. This sequence encodes CASIRQGRYGYTF.

This clonotype has a handful of counts. The chain has TRBV7-9 and TRBJ1-5, with unresolved D. V dropped 3 bases and J dropped 4 bases, with 10 bases sitting between them. This CDR3 region has 14 residues. Germline V CDR1 and CDR2: SEHNR, FQNEAQ (reference sequence). The CDR3 protein is CASSLGRTNQPQHF. The CDR3, as DNA: TGTGCCAGCAGCTTGGGAAGAACAAATCAGCCCCAGCATTTT.

This clonotype was seen at least ten times. The chain joins TRBV6-1 to TRBJ1-2; 8 bases align to TRBD1. V lost 1 base and J lost 4; bases outside the gene matches: 2. CDR1 and CDR2 (germline): MNHNS, SASEGT. The CDR3 runs 14 residues. The CDR3 is CASSEVTGGYGYTF. CDR3 DNA: TGTGCCAGCAGTGAAGTTACAGGGGGCTATGGCTACACCTTC.

There are a few counts of this clonotype. The chain joins TRBV27 to TRBJ2-5; the D gene is possibly TRBD2 (5 bases). Trimming left V 0 bases short and J 1 base short, with 6 bases between. Germline-derived CDR1 and CDR2 are MNHEY and SMNVEV (reference sequence). The CDR3 is made up of 14 amino acids. The CDR3 region is CASSLSLAQETQYF. The CDR3 DNA is TGTGCCAGCAGTTTATCCCTAGCCCAAGAGACCCAGTACTTC.

This clonotype was found many times. J is TRBJ1-1 and V is TRBV29-1, with D tentatively TRBD1 (5 bases). Germline V lookup: CDR1 SQVTM, CDR2 ANQGSEA. Trimming took off 7 bases at V and 3 bases at J, with 18 bases between the two ends. This CDR3 is built from 14 residues. The CDR3 DNA reads TGCAGCGGCGTGTCCGGGGGTGCGTACACTGAAGCTTTCTTT. The encoded protein is CSGVSGGAYTEAFF. The full variable domain, rest sourced from reference TRBV29-1 and TRBJ1-1, is SAVISQKPSRDICQRGTSLTIQCQVDSQVTMMFWYRQQPGQSLTLIATANQGSEATYESGFVIDKFPISRPNLTFSTLTVSNMSPEDSSIYLCSGVSGGAYTEAFFGQGTRLTVV.

The rearrangement uses TRBV7-2 and TRBJ2-2, with 10 bases fitting TRBD2. This CDR3 is built from 17 residues. V lost 0 bases to trimming and J lost 3 bases; unmatched junction nucleotides: 4. Germline V lookup: CDR1 SGHTA, CDR2 FQGNSA. The CDR3 nucleotides read TGTGCCAGCAGCTTAGCTAGCGGGGGGCCTGACACCGGGGAGCTGTTTTTT. Its translation is CASSLASGGPDTGELFF.

This clonotype was seen ten or more times. The chain couples TRBV19 to TRBJ1-2; D ambiguous. Germline V gene data show CDR1 as LNHDA and CDR2 as SQIVND (reference sequence). CDR3 size: 13 residues. The ends were cut back, 5 bases at V and 1 base at J, with 8 bases in the middle. CDR3 in amino acids: CASSLLLNYGYTF. In nucleotides, the CDR3 is TGTGCCAGTAGTCTGCTGCTTAACTATGGCTACACCTTC.

This clonotype appeared a few times. DNA for the CDR3: TGTGCCAGCAGCTTTCAGGCGGCCTCCCTCTCCTACGAGCAGTACTTC. Protein: CASSFQAASLSYEQYF. This rearrangement joins TRBV7-2 to TRBJ2-7; D unresolved. V was clipped by 3 bases and J by 0 bases, with 15 bases between them. CDR1 is SGHTA, CDR2 FQGNSA, per germline. The CDR3 sequence is 16 residues long.

This clonotype was counted ten times or more. This chain connects TRBV7-3 to TRBJ2-7; D possibly uses TRBD1 or TRBD2 (5 bases each). CDR1 and CDR2 from the germline V gene are SGHTA and FQGTGA. V was cut by 5 bases and J by 5 bases, with 19 bases left in between. The CDR3 totals 15 residues. The CDR3 loop is CASSPGPEGTHEQYF. The CDR3 DNA reads as TGTGCCAGCAGCCCCGGCCCCGAGGGGACCCACGAGCAGTACTTC.

This rearrangement joins TRBV7-2 to TRBJ2-7; D might be TRBD2 (5 bases). The germline V gene has CDR1 SGHTA and CDR2 FQGNSA. This CDR3 has 15 amino acids. Trimming took 1 base from V and 2 from J, leaving 12 bases between them. The CDR3 loop reads CASSLGRVETYEQYF. In nucleotides, the CDR3 is TGTGCCAGCAGCTTAGGGCGGGTCGAGACCTACGAGCAGTACTTC.

This clonotype showed up many times. The chain employs TRBV12-3 or TRBV12-4 and TRBJ2-7; D is tentatively TRBD1 or TRBD2 (5 bases each). V was pared by 6 bases and J by 6 bases, with 18 bases between. CDR3 size: 14 residues. The CDR3 nucleotides are TGTGCCAGCAGGGCCGGGACGGCTTTCCCCGAGCAGTACTTC. It encodes CASRAGTAFPEQYF.

This clonotype was seen only a few times. The chain couples TRBV5-6 to TRBJ2-7, with D perhaps matching TRBD2 (6 bases). The CDR3 totals 15 residues. Between the trimmed V and J ends, which lost 0 bases and 3 bases, there was a span of 13 bases. CDR1 and CDR2 from the germline V gene are SGHDT and YYEEEE. The CDR3 DNA follows: TGTGCCAGCAGCTTGGGAGGAGGGTTGAACTACGAGCAGTACTTC. Protein product: CASSLGGGLNYEQYF.

V is TRBV10-3 and J is TRBJ2-7, with D possibly called TRBD1 or TRBD2 (5 bases each). Germline loops: CDR1 ENHRY, CDR2 SYGVKD. The V end was cut by 2 bases, the J end by 2 bases, with 13 bases between. The length of the CDR3 is 15 residues. The CDR3 bases are TGTGCCATCAGTGAGCTCCGGGACGGAGCCTACGAGCAGTACTTC. Protein sequence: CAISELRDGAYEQYF.

This clonotype has more than one count but fewer than ten. This chain links TRBV20-1 with TRBJ2-7; 9 nucleotides match TRBD1. Germline V gives CDR1 DFQATT, CDR2 SNEGSKA (reference sequence). The junction had 5 bases not matched to a gene; V was cut back by 3 bases and J by 2 bases. The CDR3 is made up of 14 amino acids. The CDR3, as DNA: TGCAGTGCTAGCCCACGGACAGGGGCCTACGAGCAGTACTTC. It codes for CSASPRTGAYEQYF.

This clonotype has at least ten counts. This chain connects TRBV5-1 to TRBJ1-4; 7 bases align to TRBD1. CDR1 SGHRS and CDR2 YFSETQ come from the germline V gene. CDR3 length equals 14 residues. J was trimmed by 6 bases and V by 0 bases; bases with no gene match: 2. In DNA form, the CDR3 reads TGCGCCAGCAGCTTGGGACAGGGTTATGAAAAACTGTTTTTT. Translation: CASSLGQGYEKLFF.

J is TRBJ2-5 and V is TRBV5-1, with 8 bases identical to TRBD2. The germline CDR1 and CDR2 sequences are SGHRS and YFSETQ. This CDR3 has 15 amino acids. V was clipped by 0 bases and J by 5 bases; unmatched bases: 6. CDR3 sequence (DNA): TGCGCCAGCAGCTTGGGGATTAGCGGGACTGAGACCCAGTACTTC. This encodes CASSLGISGTETQYF.

V gene TRBV5-1 combines with J gene TRBJ1-6, with TRBD1 identical over 11 bases. Germline V CDR1 and CDR2: SGHRS, YFSETQ. The CDR3 covers 17 residues. V shed 3 bases and J 9 bases; nucleotides not matched to a gene: 11. The CDR3 DNA is TGCGCCAGCAGCTATATAGGACAGGGGGCGAGTAGTTCACCCCTCCACTTT. Amino acid sequence: CASSYIGQGASSSPLHF.

In this sample, this clonotype turned up a few times. The chain combines TRBV9 with TRBJ1-5; D unclear. Germline V CDR1 and CDR2: SGDLS, YYNGEE. Trimming shortened V by 3 bases and J by 4 bases, and 14 bases separated the two germline ends. The CDR3 has 15 amino acids. The CDR3 loop is CASSATELGNQPQHF. In DNA, the CDR3 is TGTGCCAGCAGCGCGACGGAATTGGGTAATCAGCCCCAGCATTTT.

This clonotype has a count of ten or more. This chain connects TRBV7-6 to TRBJ2-5; the D gene is possibly TRBD1 (5 bases). The germline V gene encodes CDR1 SGHVS and CDR2 FNYEAQ. The CDR3 is made up of 17 amino acids. The V end was cut by 5 bases, the J end by 2 bases, with 21 bases between. The DNA for the CDR3 is TGTGCCAGCAGCATCGGACGCCCAAGGGGTCCTCAAGAGACCCAGTACTTC. Encoded protein: CASSIGRPRGPQETQYF.

This clonotype was detected many times. This chain joins TRBV28 and TRBJ1-2; no clear D gene. This CDR3 has 13 residues. Trimming removed 9 bases at V and 4 bases at J, with 15 bases between. From germline, CDR1 is MDHEN and CDR2 SYDVKM. Here the CDR3 reads CASNREVFYGYTF. In DNA, the CDR3 is TGTGCCAGTAACCGGGAAGTTTTCTATGGCTACACCTTC.

In regard to this clonotype: A much more abundant neighbour one base away suggests this may be a read error. This chain uses TRBV6-5 with TRBJ2-5; 9 bases match TRBD1. CDR1 is MNHEY, CDR2 SVGAGI, per germline. The CDR3 consists of 16 residues. The CDR3 region has the DNA TGTGCCAGCAGTTTCCGACAGGGGGGATACCAAGAGACCCAGCACTTC. Encoded protein: CASSFRQGGYQETQHF.

This clonotype was counted only a few times. The V and J genes are TRBV6-5 and TRBJ2-5; D tentatively reads TRBD1 or TRBD2 (5 bases each). V lost 2 bases to trimming and J lost 5 bases, with 12 bases between them. Germline CDR1 MNHEY, CDR2 SVGAGI. This CDR3 is built from 14 residues. The DNA for the CDR3 is TGTGCCAGCAGTTACGACACCTGGGGGGAGACCCAGTACTTC. Amino acid sequence: CASSYDTWGETQYF.

The chain recombines TRBV7-9 with TRBJ1-3, with a possible D match to TRBD1 (5 bases). Germline CDR1 and CDR2: SEHNR and FQNEAQ (reference sequence). V was clipped by 5 bases and J by 8 bases, with 22 bases between them. This CDR3 is 16 amino acids long. The CDR3 DNA is TGTGCCAGCAGCCCGAGTTTCGGCCGGGCAGGGTACACCATATATTTT. Its translation: CASSPSFGRAGYTIYF.